This T cell receptor beta chain was profiled in a study of technical replicates of blood from several donors. Only in-frame clones appear in the TCRdb table, and some are missing; sequencing was by immunoSEQ multiplex PCR. The sample includes around 12,000 clones, 92% of them seen just once. V was pared by 0 bases and J by 9 bases, with 6 bases between. CDR1 MGHRA and CDR2 YSYEKL come from the germline V gene. The CDR3 runs to 12 residues. The sequenced material came from PBMCs. This chain uses TRBV4-1 with TRBJ2-1; D is uncertain. The TCR originated in a human donor in good health. The CDR3 nucleotides read TGCGCCAGCAGCCAAGATCGAGGTGAGCAGTTCTTC. Translation gives CASSQDRGEQFF.